This T cell receptor beta chain originates from a study of blood T cell repertoires in COVID-19. About the study: Samples came from the United States, Italy and Spain, spanning acute and convalescent COVID-19. PBMCs, B-cell-depleted T cells, or T cells provided the cDNA or gDNA that made up the material.

Participant age was roughly 18 to 95 years, and participants resided in roughly 24 US areas. Trimming removed 8 bases from V and 2 bases from J; junction bases left unmatched: 6. The CDR3 is 14 residues long. Per germline, CDR1 WSHSY and CDR2 SAAADI. The assay was immunoSEQ multiplex PCR, and TCRdb's table has in-frame clones only and misses some. This sample has about 270,000 clones, with approximately 92% found just once. Material for sequencing was PBMCs or T cells enriched from blood (not recorded which). The rearrangement uses TRBV10-2 and TRBJ2-1; 7 bases fit TRBD2. The clonotype comes from a woman younger than 35 who had recovered from COVID-19. The CDR3 loop reads CASGERGTYNEQFF. The CDR3 bases are TGCGCCAGCGGCGAGCGGGGAACCTACAATGAGCAGTTCTTC.